Listed below are T cell receptor beta chains from one sample, sequenced in a study of PD-1 blockade in classical Hodgkin lymphoma. Sequenced by immunoSEQ multiplex PCR; TCRdb stores in-frame clones only, minus some. The sample carries about 43,000 clones, approximately 79% recorded once. This specimen consisted of peripheral blood mononuclear cells (PBMCs), obtained before the second cycle of nivolumab. The receptors shown here come from a human donor with classical Hodgkin lymphoma. Both conserved end residues are part of each CDR3. The D gene is left open where the match is weak. Not all rows give a size; the values are once, few, many and, for expanded clones, a class.

TRBJ2-3 14 TRBV19 TRBD2 few TGTGCCAGTAGTATGGACGTGGGGGGGATGGTGCAGTATTTT CASSMDVGGMVQYF
TRBJ1-6 17 TRBV25-1 . . TGTGCCAGCAGTGAATTAAACAGCAACGACTATAATTCACCCCTCCACTTT CASSELNSNDYNSPLHF
TRBJ2-7 15 TRBV10-2 . . TGCGCCAGCAGGGGACCCAGGGGATTGTTAGGCGAGCAGTACTTC CASRGPRGLLGEQYF
TRBJ2-1 17 TRBV4-3 TRBD1 . TGCGCCAGCAGCCCACAGGACAGGGGGTATCAGTACAATGAGCAGTTCTTC CASSPQDRGYQYNEQFF
TRBJ1-2 16 TRBV11-2 . . TGTGCCAGCAGCCACCCCTTGGGCGAGGCTAACTATGGCTACACCTTC CASSHPLGEANYGYTF
TRBJ2-1 16 TRBV5-1 TRBD2 once TGCGCCAGCAGCAAACGAGCGGGGGGGCCGGGAAATGAGCAGTTCTTC CASSKRAGGPGNEQFF
TRBJ2-7 16 TRBV21-1 . . TGTGCCAGCAGCAAAGGAATAAGGGGTTCCTCATACGAGCAGTACTTC CASSKGIRGSSYEQYF
TRBJ2-3 14 TRBV14 . few TGTGCCAGCAGCTGGGGGCTGCCCCCAGATACGCAGTATTTT CASSWGLPPDTQYF
TRBJ1-6 14 TRBV30 . . TGTGCCTGGAGTCTAGTAGCGGCTGGTTCACCCCTCCACTTT CAWSLVAAGSPLHF
TRBJ1-5 14 TRBV6-5 . . TGTGCCAGCAGTTACCTCGGGGGTAATCAGCCCCAGCATTTT CASSYLGGNQPQHF
TRBJ1-4 17 TRBV2 . few TGTGCCAGCAGTGAACTTTCCGTGGGACGGCTAATAGAAAAACTGTTTTTT CASSELSVGRLIEKLFF
TRBJ2-1 16 TRBV12-5 . . TGTGCTAGTGGTTTAGGACTCCACGACGCGTACAATGAGCAGTTCTTC CASGLGLHDAYNEQFF
TRBJ1-5 14 TRBV6-6 TRBD1 . TGTGCCAGCAGGAACACAGGGGGCCGGCAGCCCCAGCATTTT CASRNTGGRQPQHF
TRBJ1-2 12 TRBV14 TRBD1 once TGTGCCAGCAAGGACAGGGGGGATGGCTACACCTTC CASKDRGDGYTF
TRBJ2-2 15 TRBV27 . . TGTGCCAGCAGTGGAATAGGACCCCACACCGGGGAGCTGTTTTTT CASSGIGPHTGELFF
TRBJ2-7 16 TRBV18 TRBD2 . TGTGCCAGCTCACCGGCTAGCGGATGGAACTCCTACGAGCAGTACTTC CASSPASGWNSYEQYF
TRBJ1-6 15 TRBV6-5 . once TGTGCCAGCAGTTATCAAGGGATCCGGAATTCACCCCTCCACTTT CASSYQGIRNSPLHF
TRBJ2-7 13 TRBV15 . . TGTGCCACCAGCAGAGAAGCAGGGTACGAGCAGTACTTC CATSREAGYEQYF
TRBJ1-1 14 TRBV5-1 . . TGCGCCAGCAGCTTGCAGGATTTGGACACTGAAGCTTTCTTT CASSLQDLDTEAFF
TRBJ1-1 19 TRBV9 TRBD1 . TGTGCCAGCAGCGTAGGCCTGGGACCGGGACAGGGGGTCATCACTGAAGCTTTCTTT CASSVGLGPGQGVITEAFF
TRBJ2-3 14 TRBV28 . . TGTGCCAGCAGCGGACGGTCTCTTACAGATACGCAGTATTTT CASSGRSLTDTQYF
TRBJ2-3 14 TRBV21-1 . . TGTGCCAGCAGCACCCGCAGGTGGACAGATACGCAGTATTTT CASSTRRWTDTQYF
TRBJ2-1 19 TRBV9 TRBD2 . TGTGCCAGCAGCGTAGCTACCCGGACTAGCGGGGTTAGGGCCAATGAGCAGTTCTTC CASSVATRTSGVRANEQFF
TRBJ1-3 15 TRBV28 TRBD1 . TGTGCCAGCAGCCCACAGGGGCAACCTGGAAACACCATATATTTT CASSPQGQPGNTIYF
TRBJ2-2 19 TRBV5-6 TRBD2 . TGTGCCAGCAGCTCTCCCGGGGTGACTAGCGGGCCTAACACCGGGGAGCTGTTTTTT CASSSPGVTSGPNTGELFF
TRBJ2-2 16 TRBV7-6 TRBD2 . TGTGCCAGCAGCTTGGCGGGGGGGACAAACACCGGGGAGCTGTTTTTT CASSLAGGTNTGELFF
TRBJ1-1 11 TRBV7-9 . . TGTGCCAGCAGAGATTATTCTGAAGCTTTCTTT CASRDYSEAFF
TRBJ2-7 12 TRBV27 TRBD1 . TGTGCCAGCAGCACAACAGGGGACGAGCAGTACTTC CASSTTGDEQYF
TRBJ1-1 12 TRBV15 . few TGTGCCACTGGACGGCTAAACACTGAAGCTTTCTTT CATGRLNTEAFF